The sequence of this T cell receptor beta chain was determined in a study of blood T cell repertoires in COVID-19. For the study at large: Material from acute and convalescent COVID-19 was sourced from the United States, Italy and Spain.

Repertoires were generated with immunoSEQ multiplex PCR, while TCRdb's copy carries only in-frame clones and drops some. The sample comprises about 140,000 clones, under 80% of which are singletons, and less than 15% rests with the top ten. This CDR3 has 13 residues. V lost 8 bases, J lost 8 bases, and 8 bases stayed unmatched. CDR1 and CDR2 (germline): MDHEN, SYDVKM. The J gene is TRBJ1-4, the V gene TRBV28; 7 bases align to TRBD1. Sequenced: peripheral blood. This TCR came from a man at least 80 years old with acute or convalescent COVID-19. CDR3 DNA sequence: TGTGCCAGCGGGCAGGGGGTCAGGGAAAAACTGTTTTTT. It yields the protein CASGQGVREKLFF. Full variable domain (outside the CDR3, taken from reference TRBV28 and TRBJ1-4): DVKVTQSSRYLVKRTGEKVFLECVQDMDHENMFWYRQDPGLGLRLIYFSYDVKMKEKGDIPEGYSVSREKKERFSLILESASTNQTSMYLCASGQGVREKLFFGSGTQLSVL.